This is a list of T cell receptor beta chains from one sample in a study of cytomegalovirus exposure and HLA in healthy donors. The method was immunoSEQ multiplex PCR; TCRdb's version includes in-frame clones alone and lacks a portion of them. The sample has 160,000 or so clones, about two thirds seen once. The sequencing sample was made of PBMCs. These receptors were obtained from a woman younger than 45 in good health and CMV-seronegative. Both conserved end residues are part of each CDR3.

V gene: TRBV9
CDR3 protein: CASSPGAGVSRLETQYF

V gene: TRBV6-1
CDR3 protein: CASTPQNSYNEQFF

V gene: TRBV11-3
CDR3 protein: CASSPGQGGYEQFF

V gene: TRBV21-1
CDR3 protein: CASSKGKDRAYEQYF

V gene: TRBV10-3
CDR3 protein: CATGISLDTQYF

V gene: TRBV7-2
CDR3 protein: CASSLGQPYNEQFF

V gene: TRBV11-1
CDR3 protein: CASSPSGQPYEKLFF

V gene: TRBV5-1
CDR3 protein: CASSLGQEVLDEQFF

V gene: TRBV7-3
CDR3 protein: CASSSRVYNEQFF

V gene: TRBV6-5
CDR3 protein: CASSTGIGVAYEQYF

V gene: TRBV7-2
CDR3 protein: CASSLASGVGTYEQYF